One and the same sample provided the 3 T cell receptor beta chains below, sequenced in a study of neurological immune-mediated disorders (dated by TCRdb to between 2017 and 2020). Libraries were made using 5' RACE. Sequencing took place on an Illumina HiSeq 2500. TCRdb trimmed public reads at Q25 via fastp, called clones via MiXCR and kept in-frame beta chains. Every distinct CDR3 protein forms one entry, paired with its most common genes and DNA. Present in this sample are about 92,000 distinct CDR3 sequences, 3.5% of which were seen just once. Together, the top ten hold just under 3% of the sample. Input material: PBMCs. These receptors originate from a woman aged 50 to 60 with multiple sclerosis.

This clonotype came up many times. V gene TRBV7-9 combines with J gene TRBJ2-4, with TRBD1 matching 8 bases. The trim removed 5 bases at V and 2 bases at J, leaving 8 bases unmatched. This CDR3 contains 16 residues. CDR1 and CDR2 from the germline V gene are SEHNR and FQNEAQ (reference sequence). Here the CDR3 DNA reads TGTGCCAGCAGCCTGGGGACAGGTCTTACCAAAAACATTCAGTACTTC. Its protein is CASSLGTGLTKNIQYF. Supplemented by reference TRBV7-9 and TRBJ2-4, the full variable domain reads DTGVSQNPRHKITKRGQNVTFRCDPISEHNRLYWYRQTLGQGPEFLTYFQNEAQLEKSRLLSDRFSAERPKGSFSTLEIQRTEQGDSAMYLCASSLGTGLTKNIQYFGAGTRLSVL.

This clonotype was recorded many times. The J gene is TRBJ2-5, the V gene TRBV9; the D gene is possibly TRBD2 (6 bases). V lost 4 bases and J 8 bases, leaving 12 bases between the germline ends. CDR1 and CDR2 (germline): SGDLS, YYNGEE. The CDR3 consists of 12 residues. The CDR3 DNA reads as TGTGCCAGCAGCCTTCAGGGAGGAACCCAGTACTTC. Translated, it gives CASSLQGGTQYF. The whole variable domain, remainder taken from reference TRBV9 and TRBJ2-5, is DSGVTQTPKHLITATGQRVTLRCSPRSGDLSVYWYQQSLDQGLQFLIQYYNGEERAKGNILERFSAQQFPDLHSELNLSSLELGDSALYFCASSLQGGTQYFGPGTRLLVL.

This clonotype was counted ten times or more. The chain carries TRBV6-5 and TRBJ2-4; no reliable D call. Germline assignment: CDR1 MNHEY and CDR2 SVGAGI. Trimming shortened V by 0 bases and J by 4 bases, and 10 bases separated the two germline ends. The CDR3 loop spans 15 amino acids. The CDR3: CASSYSIDGKNIQYF. The CDR3 DNA sequence: TGTGCCAGCAGTTACTCGATTGATGGTAAAAACATTCAGTACTTC.